These 24 T cell receptor beta chains share one sample of origin, sequenced in a study of control samples from healthy donors and cancer patients (dated by TCRdb to 2020 to 2022). The library was prepared using the immunoSEQ multiplex PCR assay. Imported from immuneACCESS, the table was reduced by TCRdb to in-frame sequences with V and J called. These copies leave out some clones; in studies compared against another copy, an unresolved V gene accounts for under half, and the cause of the remainder is not known. A total of about 77,000 clones appear in this sample, 92% of them only once. Of the sample, around 6% is held by the ten largest clones. The sequencing sample was made of blood. The receptors were gathered from a woman in her sixties or seventies in good health.

The chain carries TRBV5-4 and TRBJ2-3; tentative D call: TRBD1 (6 bases). V was cut by 0 bases and J by 6 bases, with 11 bases left in between. The CDR3 loop spans 14 amino acids. CDR1 SGHNT and CDR2 YYREEE come from the germline V gene (reference sequence). CDR3 loop: CASSLVGGYDTQYF. CDR3 nucleotides: TGTGCCAGCAGCTTGGTTGGGGGCTACGATACGCAGTATTTT.

The chain has TRBV6-4 and TRBJ2-7; 14 bases are shared with TRBD2. Trimming removed 2 bases from V and 2 bases from J; junction bases left unmatched: 5. CDR3 length equals 17 residues. Germline V gene lookup returns CDR1 MRHNA and CDR2 SNTAGT. CDR3 sequence: CASSDPLTSGRAYEQYF. As DNA, the CDR3 is TGTGCCAGCAGTGACCCCCTGACTAGCGGGAGGGCCTACGAGCAGTACTTC.

This clone has a handful of counts. This sequence joins TRBV28 and TRBJ2-1, with 8 positions matching TRBD2. The CDR3 totals 14 residues. Trimming cost V 5 bases and J 7 bases; bases outside gene matches: 7. Germline V CDR1 and CDR2: MDHEN, SYDVKM. The CDR3 DNA reads as TGTGCCAGCAGTGCAGCGGGAGTGGGAAATGAGCAGTTCTTC. Protein: CASSAAGVGNEQFF. The whole variable domain, filled in from reference TRBV28 and TRBJ2-1, reads DVKVTQSSRYLVKRTGEKVFLECVQDMDHENMFWYRQDPGLGLRLIYFSYDVKMKEKGDIPEGYSVSREKKERFSLILESASTNQTSMYLCASSAAGVGNEQFFGPGTRLTVL.

J is TRBJ2-3 and V is TRBV19; D is ambiguous. V shed 0 bases and J shed 1 base, with 8 bases lying between them. CDR1 and CDR2 from the germline V gene are LNHDA and SQIVND (reference sequence). CDR3 length equals 15 residues. The CDR3 region is CASSIEGWGTDTQYF. Here the CDR3 DNA reads TGTGCCAGTAGTATAGAAGGGTGGGGCACAGATACGCAGTATTTT.

This clone was counted once. The chain couples TRBV28 to TRBJ2-3, with TRBD2 identical over 10 bases. The CDR3 loop spans 15 amino acids. The V segment lost 5 bases and the J segment 3 bases; nucleotides outside the gene matches: 5. Looked up from germline, CDR1 is MDHEN and CDR2 is SYDVKM. The CDR3 protein is CASSPSSGSTDTQYF. Written as DNA, the CDR3 is TGTGCCAGCAGTCCTTCTAGCGGGAGTACAGATACGCAGTATTTT.

This sequence joins TRBV4-2 and TRBJ2-7; D not certain. Trimming cost V 4 bases and J 7 bases, with 14 bases left between them. The CDR3 consists of 13 residues. Germline V lookup: CDR1 LGHNA, CDR2 YNFKEQ. Here the CDR3 reads CASSPPVVGEQYF. For the CDR3, the DNA is TGTGCCAGCAGCCCCCCGGTGGTGGGGGAGCAGTACTTC.

The CDR3 sequence: CASSSKVSDTQYF. The CDR3 nucleotides read TGCGCCAGCAGCTCCAAAGTGTCAGATACGCAGTATTTT. V gene TRBV5-1 combines with J gene TRBJ2-3, with no clear D. The CDR3 is made up of 13 amino acids. Germline-derived CDR1 and CDR2 are SGHRS and YFSETQ. Between the trimmed V and J ends, which lost 3 bases and 4 bases, there was a span of 9 bases.

The chain is built from TRBV28 and TRBJ2-7; TRBD2 agrees at 10 bases. The CDR3 totals 15 residues. The trim removed 2 bases at V and 6 bases at J, leaving 7 bases unmatched. Germline assignment: CDR1 MDHEN and CDR2 SYDVKM. The CDR3 spells CASSLGLAGVSEQYF. CDR3 nucleotides: TGTGCCAGCAGTTTAGGTCTAGCGGGAGTTTCCGAGCAGTACTTC.

This clone occurred a few times. The CDR3 DNA is TGTGCCAGCAGCTTTATACAGGGAACTAACTATGGCTACACCTTC. It codes for CASSFIQGTNYGYTF. The chain has TRBV7-9 and TRBJ1-2, with TRBD1 as a possible D gene (6 bases). In germline, CDR1 is SEHNR, CDR2 FQNEAQ (reference sequence). Trimming left V 3 bases short and J 0 bases short, with 11 bases between. The CDR3 runs to 15 residues. The whole variable domain, filled in from reference TRBV7-9 and TRBJ1-2, reads DTGVSQNPRHKITKRGQNVTFRCDPISEHNRLYWYRQTLGQGPEFLTYFQNEAQLEKSRLLSDRFSAERPKGSFSTLEIQRTEQGDSAMYLCASSFIQGTNYGYTFGSGTRLTVV.

The chain links TRBV15 to TRBJ2-7; D is ambiguous. Germline V gives CDR1 LNHNV, CDR2 YYDKDF (reference sequence). The CDR3 is 12 residues long. V shed 0 bases and J shed 7 bases, with 7 bases lying between them. The CDR3 DNA reads as TGTGCCACCAGCAGAGAGAGATATGAGCAGTACTTC. Translated, it gives CATSRERYEQYF.

The chain uses TRBV27 and TRBJ1-5; no clear D gene. With 2 bases removed from V and 8 bases from J, the gap between germline ends came to 10 bases. The germline V gene has CDR1 MNHEY and CDR2 SMNVEV (reference sequence). The length of the CDR3 is 13 residues. CDR3 bases: TGTGCCAGCAGTTTAAACGGGAGGGAGCCCCAGCATTTT. It encodes CASSLNGREPQHF.

This clone has just one count. The chain employs TRBV27 and TRBJ2-7, with 13 bases lining up with TRBD2. The CDR3 is made up of 14 amino acids. Unmatched junction bases numbered 1, after V lost 6 bases and J lost 2 bases. CDR1 is MNHEY, CDR2 SMNVEV, per germline (reference sequence). CDR3 protein: CASRGLAGTYEQYF. As DNA, the CDR3 is TGTGCCAGCAGGGGACTAGCGGGAACCTACGAGCAGTACTTC.

This clone was found once. The chain recombines TRBV7-2 with TRBJ1-5; D gene uncertain. Germline V CDR1 and CDR2: SGHTA, FQGNSA. Trimming shortened V by 1 base and J by 6 bases, and 4 bases separated the two germline ends. This CDR3 has 12 residues. This CDR3 is CASSLVSQPQHF. CDR3 coding DNA: TGTGCCAGCAGCTTAGTCTCTCAGCCCCAGCATTTT. Full variable domain (remainder filled in from reference TRBV7-2 and TRBJ1-5): GAGVSQSPSNKVTEKGKDVELRCDPISGHTALYWYRQSLGQGLEFLIYFQGNSAPDKSGLPSDRFSAERTGGSVSTLTIQRTQQEDSAVYLCASSLVSQPQHFGDGTRLSIL.

The chain employs TRBV4-1 and TRBJ2-7; 10 bases map to TRBD1. Trimming at V came to 2 bases and at J to 4 bases, leaving 8 bases not matched to a gene. The germline gives CDR1 MGHRA, CDR2 YSYEKL. The CDR3 consists of 16 residues. DNA of the CDR3: TGCGCCAGCAGCCAAACCTCGGGACAGGGGTCGTACGAGCAGTACTTC. Its translation: CASSQTSGQGSYEQYF.

The CDR3 DNA reads TGTGCCACCAGTCGAGGGGGTGGGAGCACCGGGGAGCTGTTTTTT. Translating it yields CATSRGGGSTGELFF. J is TRBJ2-2 and V is TRBV24-1; possibly TRBD1 for D (6 bases). Trimming removed 6 bases at V and 4 bases at J, with 14 bases between. This CDR3 spans 15 amino acids. Per the germline V gene, CDR1 is KGHDR and CDR2 is SFDVKD.

The CDR3 region is CASSLVTGSQRETQYF. CDR3 coding DNA: TGTGCCAGCAGCTTAGTGACAGGGTCTCAAAGGGAGACCCAGTACTTC. The chain employs TRBV11-2 and TRBJ2-5; 7 positions agree with TRBD1. In germline, CDR1 is SGHAT, CDR2 FQNNGV. V shed 1 base, J shed 5 bases, and the junction held 10 bases outside the gene matches. CDR3 length: 16 residues.

CDR3 amino acids: CASSYRGAEQYF. The CDR3, as DNA: TGTGCCAGCAGTTACAGGGGGGCCGAGCAGTACTTC. The V gene is TRBV6-2 or TRBV6-3, the J gene TRBJ2-7; D tentatively fits TRBD1 or TRBD2 (6 bases each). The CDR3 extends over 12 amino acids. CDR1 MNHEY and CDR2 SVGEGT come from the germline V gene. Trimming left V 2 bases short and J 6 bases short, with 8 bases between.

This rearrangement joins TRBV18 to TRBJ2-7; D perhaps matches TRBD1 (7 bases). CDR1 and CDR2 (germline): KGHSH, LQKENI. The V end was cut by 1 base, the J end by 4 bases, with 11 bases between. The CDR3 covers 14 residues. The CDR3 spells CASSPRRGQYEQYF. CDR3 nucleotide sequence: TGTGCCAGCTCACCACGGAGGGGGCAGTACGAGCAGTACTTC.

V usage is TRBV23-1 and J usage is TRBJ1-2, with D perhaps matching TRBD1 (6 bases). Being an ORF, TRBV23-1 has a function that is uncertain. Trimming removed 7 bases at V and 4 bases at J, with 22 bases between. The CDR3 runs 16 residues. CDR3 amino acids: CASMFPDSPRSYGYTF. The CDR3 DNA follows: TGCGCCAGCATGTTTCCGGACAGCCCTCGATCCTATGGCTACACCTTC.

The rearrangement joins TRBV6-2 or TRBV6-3 to TRBJ1-3; D possibly corresponds to TRBD1 (6 bases). The V end lost 4 bases, the J end lost 0 bases, and 7 bases lay between the germline ends. This CDR3 has 14 residues. The V gene's germline CDR1 is MNHEY and CDR2 SVGEGT. CDR3 nucleotides: TGTGCCAGCAGTTGGACAGACTCTGGAAACACCATATATTTT. This codes for CASSWTDSGNTIYF.

V is TRBV19 and J is TRBJ1-1; D is ambiguous. CDR1 is LNHDA, CDR2 SQIVND, per germline (reference sequence). The CDR3 covers 11 residues. V was trimmed by 6 bases and J by 7 bases, leaving 9 bases between them. The chain's CDR3 is CASRRTDEAFF. The CDR3 DNA is TGTGCCAGTAGGCGGACGGATGAAGCTTTCTTT.

The rearrangement joins TRBV18 to TRBJ2-5; 10 bases are shared with TRBD1. The CDR3 consists of 17 residues. Per the germline V gene, CDR1 is KGHSH and CDR2 is LQKENI. V dropped 3 bases and J dropped 2; count of bases not matched to a gene: 9. CDR3 sequence (DNA): TGTGCCAGCTCACCGTTAGGGACAGGGGTTTCTCAAGAGACCCAGTACTTC. It is translated as CASSPLGTGVSQETQYF.

The CDR3 nucleotides read TGTGCCACCAGTGATTCCGGGACAACCAATGAGCAGTTCTTC. Its protein is CATSDSGTTNEQFF. The V and J genes are TRBV24-1 and TRBJ2-1; the D gene is possibly TRBD1 (6 bases). Germline V gene lookup returns CDR1 KGHDR and CDR2 SFDVKD. V lost 2 bases and J lost 6, with 10 bases in between. The CDR3 extends over 14 amino acids.

This CDR3 is CASSIGYSPASYGYTF. The DNA of the CDR3 is TGTGCCAGTAGTATAGGGTACAGCCCGGCCTCCTATGGCTACACCTTC. This sequence joins TRBV19 and TRBJ1-2; D is undetermined. This CDR3 is built from 16 residues. Deletions cut 1 base from V and 4 bases from J, with 16 bases between. Germline V gives CDR1 LNHDA, CDR2 SQIVND (reference sequence).